Only a few counts were recorded for the clone carrying this TCR beta chain. The record originates from a study of blood T cell repertoires in COVID-19. The overall study: The study drew acute and convalescent COVID-19 samples from the United States, Italy and Spain. Sample material is recorded as cDNA or gDNA derived from T cells, B-cell-depleted T cells, or PBMCs.

Under the authors' procedure: Researchers report that nucleated cell counts were estimated from reference gene primer amplification. Measured with immunoSEQ multiplex PCR; TCRdb has only the in-frame clones, and not every one. D and trimming come from the DNA, and the V and J calls and clone size come from that table. The table records about 69,000 clones, nearly 80% of them present only once. The V and J ends lost 0 bases and 4 bases, in that order; junction bases with no gene match: 5. The CDR3 loop spans 15 amino acids. The germline CDR1 and CDR2 sequences are LGHDT and YNNKEL (reference sequence).

The receptor was derived from a human donor in a cohort sampled during active COVID-19. Sequenced sample: peripheral blood. The V and J genes are TRBV3-1 (or the pseudogene TRBV3-2) and TRBJ2-7, with TRBD2 identical over 8 bases. Here the CDR3 DNA reads TGTGCCAGCAGCCAAGATCCTGGACTAGCATACGAGCAGTACTTC. Residues: CASSQDPGLAYEQYF.